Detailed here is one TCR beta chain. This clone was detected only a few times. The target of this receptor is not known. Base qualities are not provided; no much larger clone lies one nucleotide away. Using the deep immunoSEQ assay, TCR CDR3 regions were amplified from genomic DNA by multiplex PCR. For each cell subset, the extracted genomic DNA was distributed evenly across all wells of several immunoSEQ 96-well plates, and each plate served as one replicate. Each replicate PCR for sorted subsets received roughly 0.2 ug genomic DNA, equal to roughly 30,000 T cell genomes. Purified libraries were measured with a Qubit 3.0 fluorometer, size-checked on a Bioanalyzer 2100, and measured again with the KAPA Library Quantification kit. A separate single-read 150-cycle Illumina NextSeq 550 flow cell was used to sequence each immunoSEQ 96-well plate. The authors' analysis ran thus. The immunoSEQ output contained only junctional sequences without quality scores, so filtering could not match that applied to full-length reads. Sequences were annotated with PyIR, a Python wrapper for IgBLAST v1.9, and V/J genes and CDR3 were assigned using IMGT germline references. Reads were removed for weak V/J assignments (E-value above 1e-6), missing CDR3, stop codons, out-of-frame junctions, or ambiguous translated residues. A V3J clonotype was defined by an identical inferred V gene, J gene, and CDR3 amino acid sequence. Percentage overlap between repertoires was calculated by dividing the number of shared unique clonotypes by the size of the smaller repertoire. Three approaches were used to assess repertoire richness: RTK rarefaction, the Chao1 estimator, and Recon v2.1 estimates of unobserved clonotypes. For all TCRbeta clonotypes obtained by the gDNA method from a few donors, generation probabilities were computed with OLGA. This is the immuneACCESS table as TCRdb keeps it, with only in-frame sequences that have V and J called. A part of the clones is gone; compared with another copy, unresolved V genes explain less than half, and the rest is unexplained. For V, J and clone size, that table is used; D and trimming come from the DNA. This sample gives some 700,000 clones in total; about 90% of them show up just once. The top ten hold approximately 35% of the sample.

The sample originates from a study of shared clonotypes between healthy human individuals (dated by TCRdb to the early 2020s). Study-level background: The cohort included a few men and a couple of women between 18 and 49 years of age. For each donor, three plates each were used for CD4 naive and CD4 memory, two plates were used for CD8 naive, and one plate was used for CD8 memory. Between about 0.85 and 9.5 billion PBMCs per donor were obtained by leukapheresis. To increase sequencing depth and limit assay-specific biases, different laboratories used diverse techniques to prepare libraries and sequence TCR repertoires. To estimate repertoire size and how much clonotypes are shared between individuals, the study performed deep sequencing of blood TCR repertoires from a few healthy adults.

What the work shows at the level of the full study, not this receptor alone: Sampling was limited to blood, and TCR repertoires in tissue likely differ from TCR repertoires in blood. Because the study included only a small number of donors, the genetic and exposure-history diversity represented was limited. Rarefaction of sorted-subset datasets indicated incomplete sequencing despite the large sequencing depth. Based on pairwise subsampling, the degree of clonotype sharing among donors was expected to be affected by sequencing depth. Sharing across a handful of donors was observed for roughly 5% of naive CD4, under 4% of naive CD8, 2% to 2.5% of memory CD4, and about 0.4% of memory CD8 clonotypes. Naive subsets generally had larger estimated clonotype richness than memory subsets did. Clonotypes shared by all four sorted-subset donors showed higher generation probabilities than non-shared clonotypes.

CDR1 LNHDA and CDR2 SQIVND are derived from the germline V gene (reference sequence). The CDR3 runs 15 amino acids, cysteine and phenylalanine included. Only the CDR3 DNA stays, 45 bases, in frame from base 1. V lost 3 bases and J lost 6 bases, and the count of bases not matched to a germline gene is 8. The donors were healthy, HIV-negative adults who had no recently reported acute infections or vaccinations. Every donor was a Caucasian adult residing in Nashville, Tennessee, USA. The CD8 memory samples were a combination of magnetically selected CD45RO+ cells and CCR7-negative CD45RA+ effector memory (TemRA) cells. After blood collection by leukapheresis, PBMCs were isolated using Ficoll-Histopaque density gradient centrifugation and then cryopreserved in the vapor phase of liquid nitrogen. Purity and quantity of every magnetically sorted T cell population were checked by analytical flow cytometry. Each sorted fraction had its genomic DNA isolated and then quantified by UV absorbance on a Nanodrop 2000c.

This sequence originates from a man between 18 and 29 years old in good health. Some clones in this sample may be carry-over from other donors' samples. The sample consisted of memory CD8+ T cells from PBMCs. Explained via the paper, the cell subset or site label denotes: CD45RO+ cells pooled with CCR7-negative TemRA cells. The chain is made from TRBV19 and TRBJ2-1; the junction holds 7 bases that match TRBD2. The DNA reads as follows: TGTGCCAGTAGTATGAGAGGGAGGGCCCTCAATGAGCAGTTCTTC. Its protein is CASSMRGRALNEQFF.